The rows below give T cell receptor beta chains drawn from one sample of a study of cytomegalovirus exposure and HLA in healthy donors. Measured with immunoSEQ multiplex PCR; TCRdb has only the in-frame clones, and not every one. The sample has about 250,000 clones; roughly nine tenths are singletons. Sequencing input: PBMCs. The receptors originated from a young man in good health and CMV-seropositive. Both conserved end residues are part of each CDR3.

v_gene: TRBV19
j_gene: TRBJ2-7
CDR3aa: CASVLRQGVGEQYF

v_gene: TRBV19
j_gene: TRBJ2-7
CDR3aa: CASSIAPGGANRFYEQYF

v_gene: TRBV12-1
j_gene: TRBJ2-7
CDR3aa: CASSFPGLAGSYEQYF

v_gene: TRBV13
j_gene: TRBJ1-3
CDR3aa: CASSLGPRGGNTIYF

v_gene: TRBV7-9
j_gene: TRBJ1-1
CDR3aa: CASSLPVGTEAFF

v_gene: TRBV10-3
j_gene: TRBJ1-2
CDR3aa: CAISESLISWGYTF

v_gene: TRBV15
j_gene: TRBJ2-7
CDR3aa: CATSRGSLTGDEQYF

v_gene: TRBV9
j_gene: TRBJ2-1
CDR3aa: CASSVENRNEQFF

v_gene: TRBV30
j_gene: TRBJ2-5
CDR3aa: CAWTWGLQETQYF

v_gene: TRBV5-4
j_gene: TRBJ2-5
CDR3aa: CASSLGLAGTQETQYF

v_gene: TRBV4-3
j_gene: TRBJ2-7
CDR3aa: CASSQDLPDREGLYEQYF

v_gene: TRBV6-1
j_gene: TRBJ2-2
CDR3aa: CASSVLAAEYTGELFF

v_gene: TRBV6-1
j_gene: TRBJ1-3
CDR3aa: CASSEIMATSGNTIYF

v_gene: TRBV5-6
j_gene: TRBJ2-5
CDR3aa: CASSLSGPPKTQYF

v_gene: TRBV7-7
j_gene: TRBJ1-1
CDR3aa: CASSPTQGELAFF

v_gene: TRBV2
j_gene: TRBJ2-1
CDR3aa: CASRQGTSGSYEQFF

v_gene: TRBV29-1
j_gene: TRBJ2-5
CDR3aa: CSTSYREPETQYF

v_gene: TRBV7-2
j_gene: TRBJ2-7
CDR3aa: CASSLIVTGGEQYF

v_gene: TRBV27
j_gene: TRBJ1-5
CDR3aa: CASSLKYENQPQHF

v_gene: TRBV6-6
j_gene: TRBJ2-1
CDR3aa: CASSYSVQDEQFF

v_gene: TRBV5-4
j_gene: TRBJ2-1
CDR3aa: CASSEGGVEQFF

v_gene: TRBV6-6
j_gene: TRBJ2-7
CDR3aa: CASSYSRQGAYEQYF

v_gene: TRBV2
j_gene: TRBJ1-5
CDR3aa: CASSRDRDSNQPQHF

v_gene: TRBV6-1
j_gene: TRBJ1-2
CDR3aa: CASSEGPRVDYGYTF

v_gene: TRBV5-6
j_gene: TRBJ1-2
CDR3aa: CASSFPRTGSRGYTF

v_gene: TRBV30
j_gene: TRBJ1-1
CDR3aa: CAWSSAGNTEAFF

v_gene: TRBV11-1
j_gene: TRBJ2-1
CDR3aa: CASKIKGFDNEQFF

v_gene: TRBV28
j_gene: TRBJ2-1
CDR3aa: CASNLAGGTSQFF

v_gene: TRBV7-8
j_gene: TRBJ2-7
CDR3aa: CASSRGTVRDEQYF

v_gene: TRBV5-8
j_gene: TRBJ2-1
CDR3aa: CASSSNTQQGSENNEQFF

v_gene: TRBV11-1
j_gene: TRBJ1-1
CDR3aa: CASSFRQGLNTEAFF